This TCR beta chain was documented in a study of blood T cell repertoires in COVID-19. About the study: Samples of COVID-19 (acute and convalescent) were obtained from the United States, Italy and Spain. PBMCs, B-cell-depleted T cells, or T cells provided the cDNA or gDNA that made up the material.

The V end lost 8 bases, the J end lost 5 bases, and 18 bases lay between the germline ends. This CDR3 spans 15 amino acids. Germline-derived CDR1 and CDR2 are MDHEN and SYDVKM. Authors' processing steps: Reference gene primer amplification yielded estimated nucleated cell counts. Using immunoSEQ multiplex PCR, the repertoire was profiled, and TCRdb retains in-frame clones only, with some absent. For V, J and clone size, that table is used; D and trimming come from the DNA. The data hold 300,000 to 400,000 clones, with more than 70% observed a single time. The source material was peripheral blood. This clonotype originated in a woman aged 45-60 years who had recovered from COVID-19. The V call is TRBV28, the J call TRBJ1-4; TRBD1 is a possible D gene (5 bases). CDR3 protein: CASGTPGQSNEKLFF. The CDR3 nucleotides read TGTGCCAGCGGTACCCCAGGGCAGTCAAATGAAAAACTGTTTTTT.